The 13 T cell receptor beta chains given below trace back to one sample, sequenced in a study of T cell responses to AZD1222 COVID-19 vaccine (dated by TCRdb to the early 2020s). The library relied on the immunoSEQ multiplex PCR assay. This is the immuneACCESS table as TCRdb keeps it, with only in-frame sequences that have V and J called. A part of the clones is gone; compared with another copy, unresolved V genes explain less than half, and the rest is unexplained. The sample yields 87,000 or so clones; around 89% were counted once. Jointly, the top ten make up around 8% of the sample. The time point label on this specimen signifies: baseline before first vaccination. The sequences come from peripheral blood, collected on day 0 of AZD1222 vaccination. The receptors shown here come from an adult in good health.

This rearrangement joins TRBV13 to TRBJ1-2; possibly TRBD1 for D (6 bases). The CDR3 is 13 residues long. Trimming removed 5 bases from V and 5 bases from J, with 12 bases in between. Germline CDR1 PRHDT, CDR2 FYEKMQ (reference sequence). The CDR3 DNA follows: TGTGCCAGCAGCCGGGGGAGGGGGTATGGCTACACCTTC. Protein product: CASSRGRGYGYTF. Full variable domain (outside the CDR3, taken from reference TRBV13 and TRBJ1-2): AAGVIQSPRHLIKEKRETATLKCYPIPRHDTVYWYQQGPGQDPQFLISFYEKMQSDKGSIPDRFSAQQFSDYHSELNMSSLELGDSALYFCASSRGRGYGYTFGSGTRLTVV.

The chain links TRBV27 to TRBJ2-1; weak D call: TRBD1 (6 bases). CDR1 MNHEY and CDR2 SMNVEV come from the germline V gene (reference sequence). CDR3 length: 13 amino acids. Trimming shortened V by 4 bases and J by 10 bases, and 14 bases separated the two germline ends. The CDR3 nucleotides read TGTGCCAGCAGTTCCAGGGACATTTGGGAGCAGTTCTTC. It is translated as CASSSRDIWEQFF.

The gene calls are TRBV6-2 or TRBV6-3 and TRBJ2-5; D call uncertain. The CDR3 totals 13 residues. The germline V gene has CDR1 MNHEY and CDR2 SVGEGT. Trimming removed 4 bases from V and 7 bases from J, with 13 bases in between. The CDR3 spells CASSSVSFGTQYF. CDR3 coding DNA: TGTGCCAGCAGTTCGGTCAGTTTTGGGACCCAGTACTTC.

This clone was seen just once. This rearrangement joins TRBV6-4 to TRBJ2-2; a possible D gene is TRBD1 (6 bases). V was pared by 5 bases and J by 2 bases, with 15 bases between. This CDR3 comprises 16 residues. CDR1 is MRHNA, CDR2 SNTAGT, per germline. CDR3 residues: CASSKQGLGNTGELFF. CDR3 DNA sequence: TGTGCCAGCAGTAAACAGGGTCTGGGCAACACCGGGGAGCTGTTTTTT.

This rearrangement joins TRBV10-2 to TRBJ1-6; possible D gene TRBD1, 5 bases. The CDR3 runs 14 residues. Germline CDR1 WSHSY, CDR2 SAAADI. Deletions cut 6 bases from V and 4 bases from J, with 10 bases between. The CDR3 loop is CASSGTGYNSPLHF. CDR3 bases: TGCGCCAGCAGCGGGACGGGTTATAATTCACCCCTCCACTTT.

The chain joins TRBV29-1 to TRBJ1-2; D is ambiguous. The CDR3 is 11 amino acids. CDR1 is SQVTM, CDR2 ANQGSEA, per germline. V was cut by 6 bases and J by 8 bases, with 13 bases left in between. CDR3 sequence (DNA): TGCAGCGTCGGGAACATTGAAGGCTACACCTTC. It encodes CSVGNIEGYTF.

This chain uses TRBV5-4 with TRBJ1-2; D ambiguous. CDR1 SGHNT and CDR2 YYREEE come from the germline V gene (reference sequence). V was pared by 1 base and J by 1 base, with 8 bases between. The CDR3 length is 14 residues. The CDR3 DNA is TGTGCCAGCAGCTTGCCCCGGAATAACTATGGCTACACCTTC. As protein: CASSLPRNNYGYTF.

The gene calls are TRBV15 and TRBJ2-7, with a weak D call TRBD2 (5 bases). The CDR3 covers 14 residues. The germline gives CDR1 LNHNV, CDR2 YYDKDF (reference sequence). V was cut by 0 bases and J by 3 bases, with 9 bases left in between. This CDR3 reads CATSRDPGDYEQYF. The CDR3 nucleotides are TGTGCCACCAGCAGAGATCCCGGGGACTACGAGCAGTACTTC. The whole variable domain, remainder taken from reference TRBV15 and TRBJ2-7, is DAMVIQNPRYQVTQFGKPVTLSCSQTLNHNVMYWYQQKSSQAPKLLFHYYDKDFNNEADTPDNFQSRRPNTSFCFLDIRSPGLGDTAMYLCATSRDPGDYEQYFGPGTRLTVT.

The chain joins TRBV9 to TRBJ1-1; D may be TRBD1 (5 bases). CDR1 is SGDLS, CDR2 YYNGEE, per germline. Trimming took off 0 bases at V and 7 bases at J, with 13 bases between the two ends. The CDR3 covers 14 residues. The CDR3 DNA is TGTGCCAGCAGCGTAGCTATCCGTGGGGGTGAAGCTTTCTTT. Translation: CASSVAIRGGEAFF.

The gene calls are TRBV18 and TRBJ1-2; TRBD1 matches 8 bases. J gave up 6 bases and V 5 bases, and 5 bases lay outside the gene matches. The CDR3 runs to 13 residues. Germline V gene sequence: CDR1 KGHSH, CDR2 LQKENI. CDR3 DNA: TGTGCCAGCTCAGCGACAGGGGTGGATGGCTACACCTTC. It is translated as CASSATGVDGYTF.

This chain links TRBV5-6 with TRBJ2-7; unclear D gene. V was pared by 0 bases and J by 7 bases, with 14 bases between. Germline values: CDR1 SGHDT, CDR2 YYEEEE. CDR3 length: 14 residues. CDR3 nucleotides: TGTGCCAGCAGCTTGGGCTCCTCGGTGGGAGAGCAGTACTTC. Protein product: CASSLGSSVGEQYF.

The chain recombines TRBV30 with TRBJ1-4, with TRBD1 as a possible D gene (5 bases). Per germline, CDR1 GTSNPN and CDR2 SVGIG (reference sequence). This CDR3 spans 14 amino acids. Deletions cut 0 bases from V and 2 bases from J, with 7 bases between. CDR3 protein: CAWSVGGTNEKLFF. The DNA for the CDR3 is TGTGCCTGGAGTGTTGGGGGGACTAATGAAAAACTGTTTTTT. The entire variable domain, with the rest obtained from reference TRBV30 and TRBJ1-4, is as follows: SQTIHQWPATLVQPVGSPLSLECTVEGTSNPNLYWYRQAAGRGLQLLFYSVGIGQISSEVPQNLSASRPQDRQFILSSKKLLLSDSGFYLCAWSVGGTNEKLFFGSGTQLSVL.

The gene calls are TRBV7-8 and TRBJ1-2; 8 positions agree with TRBD1. The junction had 6 bases not matched to a gene; V was cut back by 5 bases and J by 4 bases. This CDR3 contains 14 residues. The germline gives CDR1 SGHVS, CDR2 FQNEAQ. CDR3 coding DNA: TGTGCCAGCAGCCTCGACAGGGGCGGCTATGGCTACACCTTC. Translated, it gives CASSLDRGGYGYTF.